What follows are 30 T cell receptor beta chains derived from one specimen sequenced in a study of cytomegalovirus exposure and HLA in healthy donors. With 60 Vbeta and 13 Jbeta primers, the PCR was carried out. Produced via immunoSEQ multiplex PCR; TCRdb's table is partial and in-frame only. Here the sample spans roughly 100,000 clones, approximately 71% being singletons. Source material: PBMCs. These TCRs come from a male donor in good health and CMV-seropositive.

This clone was picked up a small number of times. This chain joins TRBV7-3 and TRBJ2-3; 8 nucleotides agree with TRBD2. This CDR3 is 16 amino acids long. J was trimmed by 1 base and V by 5 bases; bases with no gene match: 8. Germline V gene sequence: CDR1 SGHTA, CDR2 FQGTGA. CDR3 sequence reads: CASSLIAGSRTDTQYF. For the CDR3, the DNA is TGTGCCAGCAGCCTAATAGCGGGATCGCGCACAGATACGCAGTATTTT.

The rearrangement joins TRBV13 to TRBJ2-7; weak D call: TRBD1 (5 bases). The germline gives CDR1 PRHDT, CDR2 FYEKMQ (reference sequence). This CDR3 comprises 13 residues. Trimming removed 2 bases at V and 3 bases at J, with 8 bases between. The CDR3 DNA is TGTGCCAGCAGCTTAAGGGGATTCTACGAGCAGTACTTC. Its protein product is CASSLRGFYEQYF.

The chain joins TRBV29-1 to TRBJ1-2; D is unresolved. Trimming removed 2 bases at V and 5 bases at J, with 12 bases between. The germline CDR1 and CDR2 sequences are SQVTM and ANQGSEA. This CDR3 is built from 13 residues. The CDR3 spells CSVERQDTYGYTF. CDR3 nucleotides: TGCAGCGTTGAAAGGCAGGATACTTATGGCTACACCTTC.

J is TRBJ2-3 and V is TRBV19; the match to TRBD1 covers 10 bases. The V segment lost 10 bases and the J segment 4 bases; nucleotides outside the gene matches: 8. The germline CDR1 and CDR2 sequences are LNHDA and SQIVND (reference sequence). The CDR3 loop spans 14 amino acids. CDR3 amino acids: CATKPGTGADTQYF. The CDR3, as DNA: TGTGCCACAAAGCCCGGGACAGGGGCAGATACGCAGTATTTT.

The CDR3: CAWSGKGAETQYF. The CDR3 region has the DNA TGTGCCTGGAGTGGGAAGGGGGCCGAGACCCAGTACTTC. The gene calls are TRBV30 and TRBJ2-5, with 7 positions matching TRBD1. The ends lost 1 base at V and 5 bases at J; junction bases unmatched: 4. This CDR3 spans 13 amino acids. Germline V lookup: CDR1 GTSNPN, CDR2 SVGIG (reference sequence).

The CDR3 nucleotides read TGTGCCAGCAGCTTAGGCCCTTTCAGTTACACCTTC. This encodes CASSLGPFSYTF. The chain employs TRBV9 and TRBJ1-2; D remains unclear. This CDR3 region has 12 residues. V gave up 4 bases and J gave up 11 bases, with 15 bases separating them. Germline V gene data show CDR1 as SGDLS and CDR2 as YYNGEE. The whole variable domain, filled in from reference TRBV9 and TRBJ1-2, reads DSGVTQTPKHLITATGQRVTLRCSPRSGDLSVYWYQQSLDQGLQFLIQYYNGEERAKGNILERFSAQQFPDLHSELNLSSLELGDSALYFCASSLGPFSYTFGSGTRLTVV.

The V and J genes are TRBV6-6 and TRBJ2-1; TRBD1 aligns across 9 bases. The CDR3 has 14 amino acids. The J segment lost 6 bases and the V segment lost 4 bases, leaving 4 bases of the junction unmatched. Germline V gene data show CDR1 as MNHNY and CDR2 as SVGAGI (reference sequence). The CDR3 sequence is CASSSQGARNEQFF. Written as DNA, the CDR3 is TGTGCCAGCAGTTCACAGGGGGCACGCAATGAGCAGTTCTTC.

This clone has more than one count but fewer than ten. V is TRBV4-3 and J is TRBJ1-1; D possibly corresponds to TRBD1 (6 bases). In germline, CDR1 is LGHNA, CDR2 YSLEER. CDR3 length: 15 residues. V lost 0 bases and J lost 5, with 13 bases in between. CDR3 residues: CASSQDRGARTEAFF. CDR3 sequence (DNA): TGCGCCAGCAGCCAAGATCGGGGGGCAAGAACTGAAGCTTTCTTT.

The chain combines TRBV28 with TRBJ1-1; a weak D match, TRBD1 (6 bases). Germline V gene data show CDR1 as MDHEN and CDR2 as SYDVKM. CDR3 length: 14 amino acids. Trimming pared 6 bases from V and 1 base from J, leaving 12 bases between. CDR3 in DNA: TGTGCCAGCAGAAAAAGGGGGAAGAACACTGAAGCTTTCTTT. Amino acid sequence: CASRKRGKNTEAFF. Combining the CDR3 with reference TRBV28 and TRBJ1-1 gives the whole variable domain DVKVTQSSRYLVKRTGEKVFLECVQDMDHENMFWYRQDPGLGLRLIYFSYDVKMKEKGDIPEGYSVSREKKERFSLILESASTNQTSMYLCASRKRGKNTEAFFGQGTRLTVV.

This clone was seen a single time. The genes are TRBV7-9 and TRBJ1-6; D remains ambiguous. V lost 1 base and J lost 8, with 9 bases in between. Germline V gene data show CDR1 as SEHNR and CDR2 as FQNEAQ (reference sequence). The CDR3 runs to 14 residues. CDR3 protein: CASSLEEGYSPLHF. The CDR3 DNA sequence: TGTGCCAGCAGCTTAGAGGAGGGATATTCACCCCTCCACTTT. Combining the CDR3 with reference TRBV7-9 and TRBJ1-6 gives the whole variable domain DTGVSQNPRHKITKRGQNVTFRCDPISEHNRLYWYRQTLGQGPEFLTYFQNEAQLEKSRLLSDRFSAERPKGSFSTLEIQRTEQGDSAMYLCASSLEEGYSPLHFGNGTRLTVT.

The chain combines TRBV19 with TRBJ2-7; a possible D gene is TRBD1 (6 bases). Germline CDR1 LNHDA, CDR2 SQIVND (reference sequence). CDR3 length equals 13 residues. The V end was cut by 2 bases, the J end by 3 bases, with 8 bases between. This CDR3 reads CASSITGYYEQYF. In DNA, the CDR3 is TGTGCCAGTAGTATAACAGGGTACTACGAGCAGTACTTC.

Turning to this clone: Distinct nucleotide sequences in the sample also encode this CDR3. This chain connects TRBV11-2 to TRBJ1-2; perhaps TRBD1 as D (5 bases). The CDR3 covers 13 residues. In germline, CDR1 is SGHAT, CDR2 FQNNGV. The ends were cut back, 1 base at V and 7 bases at J, with 10 bases in the middle. CDR3 in DNA: TGTGCCAGCAGCTTAGGGGGTCAGGGTGGCTACACCTTC. Protein: CASSLGGQGGYTF. The whole variable domain, remainder taken from reference TRBV11-2 and TRBJ1-2, is EAGVAQSPRYKIIEKRQSVAFWCNPISGHATLYWYQQILGQGPKLLIQFQNNGVVDDSQLPKDRFSAERLKGVDSTLKIQPAKLEDSAVYLCASSLGGQGGYTFGSGTRLTVV.

V and J are TRBV5-6 and TRBJ2-7; 11 bases map to TRBD2. J lost 3 bases, V lost 4 bases, and 6 bases had no gene match. Germline V gives CDR1 SGHDT, CDR2 YYEEEE. The CDR3 sequence is 15 residues long. CDR3 DNA sequence: TGTGCCAGCAGCGCACTAGCGGGGGTCCTCTACGAGCAGTACTTC. Translation: CASSALAGVLYEQYF.

This chain joins TRBV18 and TRBJ2-1; D uncertain. Trimming shortened V by 0 bases and J by 5 bases, and 5 bases separated the two germline ends. The CDR3 consists of 13 residues. Germline assignment: CDR1 KGHSH and CDR2 LQKENI. DNA for the CDR3: TGTGCCAGCTCACCACCCGTCGACAATGAGCAGTTCTTC. It is translated as CASSPPVDNEQFF. The complete variable domain, with remaining parts taken from reference TRBV18 and TRBJ2-1, reads NAGVMQNPRHLVRRRGQEARLRCSPMKGHSHVYWYRQLPEEGLKFMVYLQKENIIDESGMPKERFSAEFPKEGPSILRIQQVVRGDSAAYFCASSPPVDNEQFFGPGTRLTVL.

V usage is TRBV28 and J usage is TRBJ1-2, with TRBD1 as a possible D gene (5 bases). Germline CDR1 and CDR2: MDHEN and SYDVKM. The CDR3 runs to 16 residues. V was clipped by 5 bases and J by 3 bases, with 19 bases between them. The CDR3 loop is CASSRGGSPLDYGYTF. The DNA for the CDR3 is TGTGCCAGCAGTCGGGGCGGGAGCCCCCTAGACTATGGCTACACCTTC.

CDR3 in amino acids: CASSSTAGASDTQYF. The CDR3 DNA follows: TGTGCCAGCTCCTCAACGGCGGGAGCTTCAGATACGCAGTATTTT. This chain links TRBV14 with TRBJ2-3; 7 bases agree with TRBD2. The germline gives CDR1 SGHDN, CDR2 FVKESK. This CDR3 has 15 amino acids. V lost 8 bases to trimming and J lost 4 bases; unmatched junction nucleotides: 12.

The chain has TRBV7-3 and TRBJ2-1; 9 bases map to TRBD2. CDR3 length: 15 residues. CDR1 is SGHTA and CDR2 is FQGTGA in the germline V gene. Trimming took 2 bases from V and 9 from J; bases not matched to a gene: 8. The CDR3 region is CASSLGLAGISEQFF. The CDR3 DNA follows: TGTGCCAGCAGCTTAGGGCTAGCGGGAATCTCTGAGCAGTTCTTC. Drawing the rest from reference TRBV7-3 and TRBJ2-1, the complete variable domain is GAGVSQTPSNKVTEKGKYVELRCDPISGHTALYWYRQSLGQGPEFLIYFQGTGAADDSGLPNDRFFAVRPEGSVSTLKIQRTERGDSAVYLCASSLGLAGISEQFFGPGTRLTVL.

This chain joins TRBV19 and TRBJ2-6; TRBD2 aligns across 12 bases. Germline V gene lookup returns CDR1 LNHDA and CDR2 SQIVND (reference sequence). Germline trimming cut 7 bases from V and 3 bases from J; bases unmatched to any gene: 13. The CDR3 spans 19 residues. The CDR3 DNA reads as TGTGCCAGTAATTGGGGAGCTAGCGGGAGGGCCGGTGGGGCCAACGTCCTGACTTTC. Translated, it gives CASNWGASGRAGGANVLTF.

This clone was recorded once. The genes are TRBV7-3 and TRBJ2-2; possibly TRBD1 for D (7 bases). This CDR3 has 15 amino acids. Germline assignment: CDR1 SGHTA and CDR2 FQGTGA. V lost 2 bases to trimming and J lost 4 bases, with 11 bases between them. DNA of the CDR3: TGTGCCAGCAGCTTAGGCGGGACAGTCACCGGGGAGCTGTTTTTT. It specifies CASSLGGTVTGELFF.

The V gene is TRBV6-6, the J gene TRBJ1-5, with D possibly matching TRBD1 (5 bases). The length of the CDR3 is 15 residues. From germline, CDR1 is MNHNY and CDR2 SVGAGI (reference sequence). The V end was cut by 6 bases, the J end by 3 bases, with 15 bases between. The CDR3 DNA reads TGTGCCAGCAGCTTCCCGGGGGGGTACAATCAGCCCCAGCATTTT. Its translation is CASSFPGGYNQPQHF.

For this clone: A junction end diverges from the germline sequence, so it may reflect a read error. The CDR3 reads CANSLDGGADTQYF. DNA for the CDR3: TGTGCCAACAGCTTAGACGGCGGGGCAGATACGCAGTATTTT. The V gene is TRBV7-9, the J gene TRBJ2-3; D is possibly TRBD2 (6 bases). The CDR3 runs to 14 residues. Per germline, CDR1 SEHNR and CDR2 FQNEAQ (reference sequence).

This clone was observed a handful of times. The V gene is TRBV19, the J gene TRBJ1-4; the D is unclear. The V and J ends lost 3 bases and 4 bases respectively, with 12 bases between them. From germline, CDR1 is LNHDA and CDR2 SQIVND (reference sequence). The length of the CDR3 is 15 residues. CDR3 DNA sequence: TGTGCCAGTAGTATCGACACAGAAGTTAATGAAAAACTGTTTTTT. Its protein product is CASSIDTEVNEKLFF.

The chain joins TRBV7-3 to TRBJ2-2, with 12 nucleotides matching TRBD2. Germline V gene lookup returns CDR1 SGHTA and CDR2 FQGTGA. This CDR3 is 16 amino acids long. With 5 bases clipped from V and 6 bases from J, the junction kept 7 bases outside the gene matches. The CDR3 DNA is TGTGCCAGCAGCCCGACTAGCGGGAGATTGGCCGGGGAGCTGTTTTTT. It codes for CASSPTSGRLAGELFF.

As for this clone: The identical CDR3 is also encoded by other nucleotide sequences in the sample. V is TRBV5-6 and J is TRBJ1-4; 9 bases align to TRBD1. Trimming took 2 bases from V and 4 from J; bases not matched to a gene: 3. The germline CDR1 and CDR2 sequences are SGHDT and YYEEEE. The length of the CDR3 is 15 residues. The CDR3 DNA sequence: TGTGCCAGCAGCTTACCGGGACAGGGTAATGAAAAACTGTTTTTT. Amino acids: CASSLPGQGNEKLFF.

Note on this clone: Different DNA sequences within this sample yield the same CDR3. The rearrangement links TRBV10-3 to TRBJ2-7; 9 bases line up with TRBD1. V was pared by 7 bases and J by 5 bases, with 12 bases of the junction left unmatched. CDR1 and CDR2 from the germline V gene are ENHRY and SYGVKD. This CDR3 comprises 15 residues. This chain's CDR3 is CAITSGQGDLHEQYF. In DNA, the CDR3 is TGTGCCATCACCTCGGGACAGGGAGACCTCCACGAGCAGTACTTC.

The gene calls are TRBV7-2 and TRBJ1-1; 9 nucleotides agree with TRBD1. Per the germline V gene, CDR1 is SGHTA and CDR2 is FQGNSA. This CDR3 is 14 amino acids long. Trimming removed 3 bases from V and 3 bases from J; junction bases left unmatched: 2. CDR3 sequence: CASSLGTGYTEAFF. The CDR3 bases are TGTGCCAGCAGCTTGGGGACAGGGTACACTGAAGCTTTCTTT.

The gene calls are TRBV7-3 and TRBJ2-3, with a tentative D call TRBD2 (7 bases). Germline V gives CDR1 SGHTA, CDR2 FQGTGA. This CDR3 comprises 16 residues. V was clipped by 6 bases and J by 3 bases, with 19 bases between them. This chain's CDR3 is CASSSEGRGGTDTQYF. CDR3 DNA: TGTGCCAGCAGTTCAGAGGGTAGGGGGGGAACAGATACGCAGTATTTT.

This clone showed up just a few times. J is TRBJ2-5 and V is TRBV29-1; 7 nucleotides align to TRBD1. Germline V lookup: CDR1 SQVTM, CDR2 ANQGSEA. The CDR3 loop spans 10 amino acids. The CDR3 here is CTGGQETQYF. CDR3 bases: TGCACAGGGGGCCAAGAGACCCAGTACTTC.

This chain links TRBV11-3 with TRBJ2-1; TRBD1 matches at 7 bases. Losses at the gene ends were 5 bases for V and 4 bases for J; bases not matched to a gene: 8. Germline CDR1 and CDR2: SGHNT and YENEEA. This CDR3 comprises 15 residues. The CDR3 region has the DNA TGTGCCAGCAGCCGACAGGGCGAAAATTACAATGAGCAGTTCTTC. This sequence encodes CASSRQGENYNEQFF.

V and J are TRBV9 and TRBJ2-5; 9 bases are shared with TRBD2. The J call may not be correct, given that the DNA end is closer to TRBJ2-7. The CDR3 sequence is 17 residues long. From germline, CDR1 is SGDLS and CDR2 YYNGEE. The CDR3 nucleotides read TGTGCCAGCAGCGCATCCATTAGCGGGAGAGGGACGGACGAGCAGTACTTC. This codes for CASSASISGRGTDEQYF.